These T cell receptor beta chains were read from a single sample in a study of human T cells and chemical hapten exposure. TCRdb redid the calling of the RACE reads with MiXCR, one entry per CDR3 protein. Counted here are around 33,000 distinct CDR3 sequences, roughly 12% occurring once; the ten biggest clones make up around 2%. Sequencing was performed on whole blood, taken in connection with sensitization to the hapten diphenylcyclopropenone (DPC). Receptors originate from a woman in her 40s with alopecia areata. Some clones in this sample may be carry-over from other donors' samples. Each CDR3 is given with its conserved first and last residue. The D gene is left open where the match is weak. Clone size is shown for a subset of rows, as once, few, many or a class of expanded clone.

cdr3_nt cdr3_aa clone_size d_call j_call v_call cdr3_length
TGTGCCAGCAGCGGGGGAGAGCAGTTCTTC CASSGGEQFF NA NA TRBJ2-1 TRBV9 10
TGTGCCAGCAAGAGTGTACCCACAGATACGCAGTATTTT CASKSVPTDTQYF many NA TRBJ2-3 TRBV27 13
TGTGCCAGTAGTATAGTGGCGGGAAATGAAAAACTGTTTTTT CASSIVAGNEKLFF many NA TRBJ1-4 TRBV19 14
TGTGCCAGCAGTTTAGGGCCAGGTCGTAATGAGCAGTTCTTC CASSLGPGRNEQFF many NA TRBJ2-1 TRBV28 14
TGCGCCAGCTCGGACAGTGAAGACTATGGCTACACCTTC CASSDSEDYGYTF many NA TRBJ1-2 TRBV10-1 13
TGTGCCAGCAGTTCGGCCGCAAGCTCTGGAAACACCATATATTTT CASSSAASSGNTIYF many NA TRBJ1-3 TRBV6-5 15
TGTGCCAGCAGCTTACTTTCGACTAGCTCGCACGAGCAGTACTTC CASSLLSTSSHEQYF NA TRBD2 TRBJ2-7 TRBV11-1 15
TGTGCCAGCAGCTTAGCGATGAACACCGGGGAGCTGTTTTTT CASSLAMNTGELFF few NA TRBJ2-2 TRBV7-3 14
TGTGCCAGCAGCTTAGTTGGGACAGGGGGTTGGGATGAGCAGTTCTTC CASSLVGTGGWDEQFF many TRBD1 TRBJ2-1 TRBV7-8 16
TGCGCCAGCAGCAAGGGACTAGCGGTGATTGGGGACATTCAGTACTTC CASSKGLAVIGDIQYF NA TRBD2 TRBJ2-4 TRBV4-1 16
TGTGCCAGCAGTTCCCAGTTGGAAGGTGTCACCTACGAGCAGTACTTC CASSSQLEGVTYEQYF few NA TRBJ2-7 TRBV28 16
TGTGCCAGCAGTTCGAGCCCGATGTATGGCTACACCTTC CASSSSPMYGYTF few NA TRBJ1-2 TRBV28 13
TGCAGCGCCGGAGACAGGCATGAGCAGTTCTTC CSAGDRHEQFF few NA TRBJ2-1 TRBV29-1 11
TGTGCCAGCAGCCAGACAGGGTACACCGGGGAGCTGTTTTTT CASSQTGYTGELFF few TRBD1 TRBJ2-2 TRBV12-3/TRBV12-4 14
TGTGCCAGCTTGGATTCACCCCTCCACTTT CASLDSPLHF many NA TRBJ1-6 TRBV21-1 10